This TCR beta chain was retrieved from a study of shared clonotypes between healthy human individuals. V was trimmed by 2 bases and J by 0 bases, leaving 13 bases between them. Germline CDR1 reads LGHNA; CDR2 reads YNFKEQ. This CDR3 is built from 16 residues. Terminally differentiated effector memory CD45RA+ cells were left out of the naive CD8 fraction, which was CD45RO-negative and positively selected for CCR7. A note on this clone: Its antigen is still unknown.

Profiling relied on immunoSEQ multiplex PCR, and the TCRdb table lists in-frame clones only, not all of them. The sample lists hundreds of thousands of clones, roughly 98% occurring once. Study-level findings and limits: What naive subsets generally showed was a larger estimated richness than memory subsets showed.

Sequencing was performed on naive CD8+ T cells sorted from blood. This chain links TRBV4-2 with TRBJ1-1; D uncertain. The source is a man aged 30 to 45 in good health. The CDR3 reads CASSQPPAGMNTEAFF. In nucleotides, the CDR3 is TGTGCCAGCAGCCAACCCCCCGCCGGGATGAACACTGAAGCTTTCTTT.